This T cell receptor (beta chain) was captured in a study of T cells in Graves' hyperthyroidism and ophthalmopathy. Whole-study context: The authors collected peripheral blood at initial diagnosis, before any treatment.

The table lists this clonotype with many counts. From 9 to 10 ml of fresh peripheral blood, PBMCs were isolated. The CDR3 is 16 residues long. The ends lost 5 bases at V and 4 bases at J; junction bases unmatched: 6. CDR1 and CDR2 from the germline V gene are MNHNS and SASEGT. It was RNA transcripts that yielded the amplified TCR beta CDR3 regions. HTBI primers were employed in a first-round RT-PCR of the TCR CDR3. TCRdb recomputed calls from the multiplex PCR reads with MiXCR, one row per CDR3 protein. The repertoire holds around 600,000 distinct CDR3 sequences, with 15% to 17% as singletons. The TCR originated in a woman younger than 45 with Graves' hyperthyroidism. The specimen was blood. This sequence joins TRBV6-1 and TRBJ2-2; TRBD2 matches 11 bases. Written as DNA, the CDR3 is TGTGCCAGCAGTTGGAATAGCGGGAGGGCCACCGGGGAGCTGTTTTTT. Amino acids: CASSWNSGRATGELFF.